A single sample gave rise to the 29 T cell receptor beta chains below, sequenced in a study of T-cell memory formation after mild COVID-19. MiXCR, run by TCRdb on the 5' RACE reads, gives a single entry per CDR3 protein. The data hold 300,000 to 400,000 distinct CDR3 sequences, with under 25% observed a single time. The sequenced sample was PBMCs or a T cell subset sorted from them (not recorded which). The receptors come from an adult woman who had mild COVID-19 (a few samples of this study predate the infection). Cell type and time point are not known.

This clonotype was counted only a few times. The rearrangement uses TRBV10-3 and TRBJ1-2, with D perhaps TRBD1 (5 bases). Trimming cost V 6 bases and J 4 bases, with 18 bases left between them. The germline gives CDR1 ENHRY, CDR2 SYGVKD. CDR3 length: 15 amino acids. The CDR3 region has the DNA TGTGCCATCAGATATCCGGGACTGAGAAGCTATGGCTACACCTTC. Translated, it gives CAIRYPGLRSYGYTF.

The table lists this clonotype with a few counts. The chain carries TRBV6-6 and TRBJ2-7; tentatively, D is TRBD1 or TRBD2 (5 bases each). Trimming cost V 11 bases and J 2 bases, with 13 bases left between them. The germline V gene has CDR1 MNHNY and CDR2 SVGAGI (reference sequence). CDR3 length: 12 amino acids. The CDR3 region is CAGGDGPYEQYF. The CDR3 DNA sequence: TGTGCCGGTGGGGACGGACCCTACGAGCAGTACTTC.

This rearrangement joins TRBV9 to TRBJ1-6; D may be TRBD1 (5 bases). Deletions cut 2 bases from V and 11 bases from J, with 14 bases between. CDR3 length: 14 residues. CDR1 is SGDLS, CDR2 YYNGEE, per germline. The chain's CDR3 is CASSVSGTEAPLHF. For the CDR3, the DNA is TGTGCCAGCAGCGTTTCGGGGACCGAGGCACCCCTCCACTTT.

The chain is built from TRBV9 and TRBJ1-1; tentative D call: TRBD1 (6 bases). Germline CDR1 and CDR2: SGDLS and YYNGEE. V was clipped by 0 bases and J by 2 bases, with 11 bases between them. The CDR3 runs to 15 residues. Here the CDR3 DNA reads TGTGCCAGCAGCGTAGAAGGGGGGGCCAACACTGAAGCTTTCTTT. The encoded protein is CASSVEGGANTEAFF.

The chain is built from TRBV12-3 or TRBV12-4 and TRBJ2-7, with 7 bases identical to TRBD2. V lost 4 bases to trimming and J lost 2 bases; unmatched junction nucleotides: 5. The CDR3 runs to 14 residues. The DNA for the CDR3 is TGTGCCAGCAGTTCGGGACTACGGGCCTACGAGCAGTACTTC. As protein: CASSSGLRAYEQYF.

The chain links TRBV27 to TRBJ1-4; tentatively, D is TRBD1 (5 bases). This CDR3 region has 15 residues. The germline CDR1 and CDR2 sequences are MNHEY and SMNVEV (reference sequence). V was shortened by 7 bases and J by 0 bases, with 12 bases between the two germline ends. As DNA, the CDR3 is TGTGCCAGCACCAGACAGTTACCAACTAATGAAAAACTGTTTTTT. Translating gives CASTRQLPTNEKLFF.

CDR3 protein: CASSLALQGTEAFF. The CDR3, as DNA: TGTGCCAGCAGCTTAGCCCTCCAGGGTACTGAAGCTTTCTTT. The J gene is TRBJ1-1, the V gene TRBV7-9; tentatively, D is TRBD1 (5 bases). Germline-derived CDR1 and CDR2 are SEHNR and FQNEAQ (reference sequence). CDR3 size: 14 residues. V was pared by 0 bases and J by 5 bases, with 10 bases between.

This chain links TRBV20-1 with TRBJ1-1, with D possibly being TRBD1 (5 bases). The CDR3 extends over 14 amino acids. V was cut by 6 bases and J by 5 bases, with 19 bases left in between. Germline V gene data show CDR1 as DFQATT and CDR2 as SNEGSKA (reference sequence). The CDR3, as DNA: TGCAGTGCCAAGTCGGGGACGGGTGGAACTGAAGCTTTCTTT. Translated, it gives CSAKSGTGGTEAFF.

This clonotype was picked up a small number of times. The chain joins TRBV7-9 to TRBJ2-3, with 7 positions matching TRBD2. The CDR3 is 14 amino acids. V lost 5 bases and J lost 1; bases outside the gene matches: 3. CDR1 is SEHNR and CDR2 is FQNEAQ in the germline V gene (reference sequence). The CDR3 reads CASSPGRGTDTQYF. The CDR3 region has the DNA TGTGCCAGCAGCCCTGGGAGGGGCACAGATACGCAGTATTTT.

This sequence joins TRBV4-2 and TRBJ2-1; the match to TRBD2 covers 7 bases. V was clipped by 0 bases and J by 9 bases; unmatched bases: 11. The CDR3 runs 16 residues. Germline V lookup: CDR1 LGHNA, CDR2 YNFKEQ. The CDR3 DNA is TGTGCCAGCAGCCAAGATTTGGCGGGAGCACGGTTTGAGCAGTTCTTC. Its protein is CASSQDLAGARFEQFF.

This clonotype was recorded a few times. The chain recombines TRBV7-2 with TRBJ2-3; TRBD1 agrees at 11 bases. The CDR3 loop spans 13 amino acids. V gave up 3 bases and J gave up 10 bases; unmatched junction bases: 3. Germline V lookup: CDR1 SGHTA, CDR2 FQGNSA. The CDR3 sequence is CASSLDRGLPQYF. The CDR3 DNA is TGTGCCAGCAGCTTGGACAGGGGGCTACCGCAGTATTTT.

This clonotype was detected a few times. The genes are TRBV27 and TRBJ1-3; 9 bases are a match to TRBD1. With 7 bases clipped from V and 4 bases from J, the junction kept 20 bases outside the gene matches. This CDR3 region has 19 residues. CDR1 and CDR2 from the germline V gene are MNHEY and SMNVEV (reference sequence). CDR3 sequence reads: CASKRFGQGQEGDGNTIYF. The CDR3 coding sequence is TGTGCCAGCAAGCGCTTCGGACAGGGGCAAGAAGGGGACGGAAACACCATATATTTT.

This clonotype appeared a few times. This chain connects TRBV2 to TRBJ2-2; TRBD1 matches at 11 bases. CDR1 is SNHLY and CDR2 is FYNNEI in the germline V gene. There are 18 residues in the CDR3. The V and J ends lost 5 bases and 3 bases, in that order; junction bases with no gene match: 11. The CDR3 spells CASSTSGQGGSHTGELFF. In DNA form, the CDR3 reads TGTGCCAGCAGTACCTCGGGACAGGGGGGATCTCACACCGGGGAGCTGTTTTTT.

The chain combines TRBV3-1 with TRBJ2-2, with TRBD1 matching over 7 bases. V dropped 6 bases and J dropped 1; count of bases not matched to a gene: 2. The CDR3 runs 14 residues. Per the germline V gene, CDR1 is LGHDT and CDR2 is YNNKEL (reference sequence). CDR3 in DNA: TGTGCCAGCAGTCGACAGGGGAACACCGGGGAGCTGTTTTTT. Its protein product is CASSRQGNTGELFF.

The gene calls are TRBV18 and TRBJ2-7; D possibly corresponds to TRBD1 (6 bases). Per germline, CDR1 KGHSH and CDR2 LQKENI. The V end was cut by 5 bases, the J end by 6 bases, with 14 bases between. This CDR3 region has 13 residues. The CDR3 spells CASSAGAVGEQYF. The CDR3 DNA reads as TGTGCCAGCTCAGCAGGGGCCGTGGGCGAGCAGTACTTC.

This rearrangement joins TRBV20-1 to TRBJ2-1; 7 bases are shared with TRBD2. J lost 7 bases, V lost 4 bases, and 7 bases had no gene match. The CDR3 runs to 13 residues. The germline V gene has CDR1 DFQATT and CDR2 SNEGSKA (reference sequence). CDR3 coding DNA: TGCAGTGCTACCCCAACTAGCGTAAATGAGCAGTTCTTC. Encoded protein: CSATPTSVNEQFF.

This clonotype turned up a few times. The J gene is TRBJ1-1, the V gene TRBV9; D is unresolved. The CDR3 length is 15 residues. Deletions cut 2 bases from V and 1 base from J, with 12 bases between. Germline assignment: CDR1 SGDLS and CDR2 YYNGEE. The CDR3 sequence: CASSVSGMWNTEAFF. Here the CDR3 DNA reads TGTGCCAGCAGCGTGAGCGGGATGTGGAACACTGAAGCTTTCTTT.

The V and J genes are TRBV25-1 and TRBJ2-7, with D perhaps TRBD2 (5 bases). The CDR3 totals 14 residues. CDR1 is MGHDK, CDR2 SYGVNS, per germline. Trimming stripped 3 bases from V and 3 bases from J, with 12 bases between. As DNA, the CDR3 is TGTGCCAGCAGTGACCCAGCGGCAGGCTACGAGCAGTACTTC. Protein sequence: CASSDPAAGYEQYF.

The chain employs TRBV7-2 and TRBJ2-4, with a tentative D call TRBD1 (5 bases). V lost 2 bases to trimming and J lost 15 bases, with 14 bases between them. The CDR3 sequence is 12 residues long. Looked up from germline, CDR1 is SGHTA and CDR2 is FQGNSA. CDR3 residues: CASSLYRDSWYF. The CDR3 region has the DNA TGTGCCAGCAGCTTATACCGAGACAGTTGGTACTTC.

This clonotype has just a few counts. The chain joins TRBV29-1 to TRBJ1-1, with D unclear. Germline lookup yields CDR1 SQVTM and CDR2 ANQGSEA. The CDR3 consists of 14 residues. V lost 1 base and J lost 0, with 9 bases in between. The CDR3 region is CSVEGRHMNTEAFF. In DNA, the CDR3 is TGCAGCGTTGAAGGGCGGCATATGAACACTGAAGCTTTCTTT.

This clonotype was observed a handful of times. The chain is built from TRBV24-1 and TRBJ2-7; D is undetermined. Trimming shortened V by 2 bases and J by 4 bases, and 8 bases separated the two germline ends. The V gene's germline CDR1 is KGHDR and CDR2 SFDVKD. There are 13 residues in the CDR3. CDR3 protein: CATSDWTAYEQYF. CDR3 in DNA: TGTGCCACCAGTGATTGGACCGCGTACGAGCAGTACTTC.

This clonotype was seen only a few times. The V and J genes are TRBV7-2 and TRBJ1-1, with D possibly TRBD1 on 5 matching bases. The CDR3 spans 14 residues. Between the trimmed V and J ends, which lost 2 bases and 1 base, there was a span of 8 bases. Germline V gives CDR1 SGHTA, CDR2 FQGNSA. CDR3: CASSLQGPNTEAFF. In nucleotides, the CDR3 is TGTGCCAGCAGCTTACAGGGTCCGAACACTGAAGCTTTCTTT.

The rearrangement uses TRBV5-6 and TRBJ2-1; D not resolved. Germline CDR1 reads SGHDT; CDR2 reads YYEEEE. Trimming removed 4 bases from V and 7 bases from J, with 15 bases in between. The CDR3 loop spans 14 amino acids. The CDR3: CASSPVPSGNEQFF. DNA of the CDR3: TGTGCCAGCAGCCCCGTACCGTCCGGGAATGAGCAGTTCTTC.

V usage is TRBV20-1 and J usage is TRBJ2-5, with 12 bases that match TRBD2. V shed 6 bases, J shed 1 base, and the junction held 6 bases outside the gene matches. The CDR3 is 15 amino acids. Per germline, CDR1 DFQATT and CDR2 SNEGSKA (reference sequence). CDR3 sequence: CSALTSGGLQETQYF. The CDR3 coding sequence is TGCAGTGCCTTGACTAGCGGGGGACTCCAAGAGACCCAGTACTTC.

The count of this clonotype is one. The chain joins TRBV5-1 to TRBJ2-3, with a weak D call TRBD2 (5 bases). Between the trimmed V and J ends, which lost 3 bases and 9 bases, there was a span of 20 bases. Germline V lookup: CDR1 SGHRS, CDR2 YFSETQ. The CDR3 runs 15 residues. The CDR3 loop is CASSSGYGFTDTQYF. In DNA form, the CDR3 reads TGCGCCAGCAGCTCGGGGTACGGGTTTACTGACACGCAGTATTTT.

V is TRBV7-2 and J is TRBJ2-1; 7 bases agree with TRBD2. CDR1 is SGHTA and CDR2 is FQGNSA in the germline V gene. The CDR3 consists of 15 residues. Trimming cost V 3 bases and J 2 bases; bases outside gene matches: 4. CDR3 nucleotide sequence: TGTGCCAGCAGCTTCGAGGCGGGGGCCTACAATGAGCAGTTCTTC. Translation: CASSFEAGAYNEQFF.

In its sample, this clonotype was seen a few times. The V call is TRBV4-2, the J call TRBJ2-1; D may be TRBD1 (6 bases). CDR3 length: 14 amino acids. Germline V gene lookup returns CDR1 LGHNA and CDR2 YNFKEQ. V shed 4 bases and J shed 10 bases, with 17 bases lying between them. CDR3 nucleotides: TGTGCCAGCAGCCCAAAAAGGCAGGGGAACGAGCAGTTCTTC. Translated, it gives CASSPKRQGNEQFF.

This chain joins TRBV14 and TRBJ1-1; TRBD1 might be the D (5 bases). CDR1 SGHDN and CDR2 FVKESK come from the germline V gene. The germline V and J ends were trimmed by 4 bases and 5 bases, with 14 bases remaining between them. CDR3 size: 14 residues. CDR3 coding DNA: TGTGCCAGCAGCCCACCTCAGGGTTGGACTGAAGCTTTCTTT. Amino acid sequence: CASSPPQGWTEAFF. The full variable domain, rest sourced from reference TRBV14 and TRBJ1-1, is EAGVTQFPSHSVIEKGQTVTLRCDPISGHDNLYWYRRVMGKEIKFLLHFVKESKQDESGMPNNRFLAERTGGTYSTLKVQPAELEDSGVYFCASSPPQGWTEAFFGQGTRLTVV.

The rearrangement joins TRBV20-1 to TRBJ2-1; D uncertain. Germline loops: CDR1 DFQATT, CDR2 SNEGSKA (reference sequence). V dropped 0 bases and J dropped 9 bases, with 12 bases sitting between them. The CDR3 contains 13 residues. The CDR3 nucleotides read TGCAGTGCTAGAGATTTAAGTTTGGGTGAGCAGTTCTTC. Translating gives CSARDLSLGEQFF.